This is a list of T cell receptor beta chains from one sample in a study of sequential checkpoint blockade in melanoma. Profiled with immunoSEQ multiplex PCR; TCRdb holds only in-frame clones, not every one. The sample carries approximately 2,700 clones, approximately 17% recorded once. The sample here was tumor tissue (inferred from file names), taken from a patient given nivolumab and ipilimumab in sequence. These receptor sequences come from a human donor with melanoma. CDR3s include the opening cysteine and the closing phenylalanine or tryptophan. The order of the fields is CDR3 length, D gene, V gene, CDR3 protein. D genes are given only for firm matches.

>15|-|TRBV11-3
CASTQGPPKSTEAFF
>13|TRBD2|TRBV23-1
CASSGSGGGEQYF
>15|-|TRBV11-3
CASSDDAETGDEQFF
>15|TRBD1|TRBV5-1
CASSLDRGLGTEAFF
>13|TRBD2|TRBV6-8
CASSPGLGDTQYF
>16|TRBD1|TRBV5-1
CASSRDRDRTNEKLFF
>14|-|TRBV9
CASSVGGGSTEAFF
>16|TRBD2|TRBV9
CASSAPSGSSYNEQFF
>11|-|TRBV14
CASSLNTEAFF
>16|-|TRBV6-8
CASSPSRGTLNTEAFF
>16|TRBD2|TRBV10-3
CAISEPTSGARDTQYF
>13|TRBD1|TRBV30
CAWRGQGTYGYTF
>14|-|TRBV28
CASNTGTSSYEQYF
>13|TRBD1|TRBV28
CASSDRGRNTQYF
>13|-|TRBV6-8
CASSLNNQETQYF
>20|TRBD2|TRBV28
CASSPLWTSGRATSSYEQYF
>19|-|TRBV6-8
CASSWDLGAFKSVDTEAFF
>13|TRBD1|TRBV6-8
CAIRDSSGNTIYF
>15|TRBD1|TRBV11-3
CASSLGTAKNEKLFF
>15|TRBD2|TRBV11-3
CASSTRLADYNEQFF
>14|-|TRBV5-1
CASSFLGVNEKLFF
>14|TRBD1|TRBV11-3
CASSSDRGSTEAFF